Listed below are T cell receptor beta chains from one sample, sequenced in a study of control samples from healthy donors and cancer patients. This table comes from immunoSEQ multiplex PCR, and its TCRdb copy is limited to in-frame clones, with some not included. The repertoire has 130,000 to 150,000 clones, more than 85% of them found once; the top ten carry more than 4.5%. Sample: blood. The receptor set was obtained from a man between 18 and 35 years old in good health. CDR3s leave out the opening cysteine and the closing phenylalanine or tryptophan.

V	CDR3
TRBV10-2	ASRGQVDEKLF
TRBV5-6	ASSTGQGGTEAF
TRBV2	ASNADRANQPQH
TRBV6-5	ASSRGGSNYGYT
TRBV20-1	SASSGLAGNEQF
TRBV20-1	SARYSYGYT
TRBV4-3	ASSQDHASVNNEQF
TRBV29-1	SVDNGWGYT
TRBV4-2	ASSQDNAAGEADTQY
TRBV24-1	ATSDPRAGELF
TRBV29-1	SVSPRGDRVGTEAF
TRBV28	ASSLLGHLNTEAF
TRBV7-9	ASSGSGSLAEPRETQY
TRBV4-2	ASSQDLDRGGGELF
TRBV30	AWSVRRDYNSPLH
TRBV30	ACGRSPATLGGYT
TRBV29-1	SALDGNTIY
TRBV5-6	ASSLSRSGNTIY
TRBV7-9	ASSSETQINNYGYT
TRBV11-2	ASSLEGRGAYEQY
TRBV27	ASRTVLNPEAF
TRBV3-1/TRBV3-2	ASSQVGMTDTQY
TRBV24-1	ATSETYRDTNEQF
TRBV6-5	ASSRAGGGNEQF
TRBV7-9	ASSLGRRLDIQY